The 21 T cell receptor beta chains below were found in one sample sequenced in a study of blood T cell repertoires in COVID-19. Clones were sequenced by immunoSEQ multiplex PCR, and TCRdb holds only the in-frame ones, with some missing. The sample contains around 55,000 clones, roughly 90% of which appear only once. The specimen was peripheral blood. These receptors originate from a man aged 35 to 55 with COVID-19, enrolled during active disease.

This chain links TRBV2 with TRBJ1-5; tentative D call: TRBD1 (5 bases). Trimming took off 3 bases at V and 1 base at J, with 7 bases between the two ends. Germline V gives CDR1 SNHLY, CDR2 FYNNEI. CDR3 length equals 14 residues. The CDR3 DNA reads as TGTGCCAGCAGTGAGACAGAAAGCAATCAGCCCCAGCATTTT. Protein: CASSETESNQPQHF.

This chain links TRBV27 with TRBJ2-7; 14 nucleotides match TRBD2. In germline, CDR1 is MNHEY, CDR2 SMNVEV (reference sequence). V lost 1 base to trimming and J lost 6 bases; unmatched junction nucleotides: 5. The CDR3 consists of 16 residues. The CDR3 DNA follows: TGTGCCAGCAGTTTATTAGGGACTAGCGGGAGTGGCGAGCAGTACTTC. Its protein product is CASSLLGTSGSGEQYF.

The CDR3 loop reads CVTSRDRGGQPQHF. The CDR3 DNA reads TGTGTCACCTCCCGGGACAGGGGTGGGCAGCCCCAGCATTTT. The chain links TRBV28 to TRBJ1-5; 10 nucleotides line up with TRBD1. The CDR3 extends over 14 amino acids. Per the germline V gene, CDR1 is MDHEN and CDR2 is SYDVKM.

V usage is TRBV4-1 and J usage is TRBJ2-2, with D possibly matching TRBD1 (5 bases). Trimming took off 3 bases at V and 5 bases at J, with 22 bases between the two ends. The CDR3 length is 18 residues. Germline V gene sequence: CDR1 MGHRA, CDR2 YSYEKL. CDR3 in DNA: TGCGCCAGCAGCCAGCCAACCCTTCTAGGAAGGGGTACCGGGGAGCTGTTTTTT. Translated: CASSQPTLLGRGTGELFF.

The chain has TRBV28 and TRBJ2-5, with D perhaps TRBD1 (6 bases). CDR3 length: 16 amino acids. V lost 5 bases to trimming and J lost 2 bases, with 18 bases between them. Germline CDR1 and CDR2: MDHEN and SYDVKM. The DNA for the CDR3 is TGTGCCAGCAGTGCACAACTACAGGGTGGGCAAGAGACCCAGTACTTC. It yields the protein CASSAQLQGGQETQYF.

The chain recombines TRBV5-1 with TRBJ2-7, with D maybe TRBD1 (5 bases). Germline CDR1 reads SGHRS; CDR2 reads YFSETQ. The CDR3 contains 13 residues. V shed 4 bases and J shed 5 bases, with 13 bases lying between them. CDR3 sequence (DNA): TGCGCCAGCAGCGGGTCAGGGTCCCACGAGCAGTACTTC. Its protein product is CASSGSGSHEQYF.

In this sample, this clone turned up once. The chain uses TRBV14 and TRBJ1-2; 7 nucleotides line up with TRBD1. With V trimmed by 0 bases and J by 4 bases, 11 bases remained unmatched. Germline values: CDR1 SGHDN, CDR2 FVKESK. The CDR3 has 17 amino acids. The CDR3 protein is CASSQDDEDRFGYGYTF. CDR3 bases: TGTGCCAGCAGCCAAGATGACGAGGACAGGTTTGGCTATGGCTACACCTTC. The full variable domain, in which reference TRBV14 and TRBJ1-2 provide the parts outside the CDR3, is EAGVTQFPSHSVIEKGQTVTLRCDPISGHDNLYWYRRVMGKEIKFLLHFVKESKQDESGMPNNRFLAERTGGTYSTLKVQPAELEDSGVYFCASSQDDEDRFGYGYTFGSGTRLTVV.

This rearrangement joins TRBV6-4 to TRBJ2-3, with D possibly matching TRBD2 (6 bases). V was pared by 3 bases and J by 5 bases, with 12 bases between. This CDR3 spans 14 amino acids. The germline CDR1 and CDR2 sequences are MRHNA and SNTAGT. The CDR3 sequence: CASSDGLSGDTQYF. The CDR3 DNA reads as TGTGCCAGCAGTGATGGACTATCTGGAGATACGCAGTATTTT.

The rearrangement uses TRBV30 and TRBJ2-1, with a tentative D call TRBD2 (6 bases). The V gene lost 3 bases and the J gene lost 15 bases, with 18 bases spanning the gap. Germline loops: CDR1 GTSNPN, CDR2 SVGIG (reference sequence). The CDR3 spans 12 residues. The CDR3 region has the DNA TGTGCCTGGAGCCCACTCCTGGAGGGAGGGTTCTTC. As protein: CAWSPLLEGGFF.

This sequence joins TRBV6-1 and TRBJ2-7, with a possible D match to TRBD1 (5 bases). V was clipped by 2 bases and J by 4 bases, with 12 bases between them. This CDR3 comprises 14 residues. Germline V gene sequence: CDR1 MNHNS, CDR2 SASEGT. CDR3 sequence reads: CASSERTTGYEQYF. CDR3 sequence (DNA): TGTGCCAGCAGTGAAAGGACAACTGGGTACGAGCAGTACTTC.

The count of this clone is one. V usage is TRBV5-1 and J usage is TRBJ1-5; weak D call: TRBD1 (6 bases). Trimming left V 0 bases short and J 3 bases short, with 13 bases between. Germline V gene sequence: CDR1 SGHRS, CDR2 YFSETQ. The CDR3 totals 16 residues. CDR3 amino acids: CASSLAPGQNNQPQHF. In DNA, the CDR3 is TGCGCCAGCAGCTTGGCCCCAGGACAGAACAATCAGCCCCAGCATTTT.

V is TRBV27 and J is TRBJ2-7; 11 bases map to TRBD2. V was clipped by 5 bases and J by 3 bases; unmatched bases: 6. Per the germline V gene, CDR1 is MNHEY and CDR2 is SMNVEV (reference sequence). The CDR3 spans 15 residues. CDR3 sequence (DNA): TGTGCCAGCAGTCCTAGCGGACTAGCGGGCTACGAGCAGTACTTC. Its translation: CASSPSGLAGYEQYF.

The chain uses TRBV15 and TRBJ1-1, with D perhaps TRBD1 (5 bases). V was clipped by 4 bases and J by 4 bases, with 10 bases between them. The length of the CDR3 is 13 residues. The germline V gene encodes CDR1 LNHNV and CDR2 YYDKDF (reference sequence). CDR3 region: CATSISGVTEAFF. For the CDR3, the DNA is TGTGCCACCAGCATCTCGGGGGTCACTGAAGCTTTCTTT. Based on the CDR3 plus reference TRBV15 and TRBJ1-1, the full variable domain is DAMVIQNPRYQVTQFGKPVTLSCSQTLNHNVMYWYQQKSSQAPKLLFHYYDKDFNNEADTPDNFQSRRPNTSFCFLDIRSPGLGDTAMYLCATSISGVTEAFFGQGTRLTVV.

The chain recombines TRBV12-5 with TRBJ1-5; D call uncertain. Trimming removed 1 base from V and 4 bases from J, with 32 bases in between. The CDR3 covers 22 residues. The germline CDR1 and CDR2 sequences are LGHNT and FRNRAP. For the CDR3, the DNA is TGTGCTAGTGGTTTGGCCCGCGGCGGACTGTTCCCTTCGGACCGATCAAATCAGCCCCAGCATTTT. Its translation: CASGLARGGLFPSDRSNQPQHF.

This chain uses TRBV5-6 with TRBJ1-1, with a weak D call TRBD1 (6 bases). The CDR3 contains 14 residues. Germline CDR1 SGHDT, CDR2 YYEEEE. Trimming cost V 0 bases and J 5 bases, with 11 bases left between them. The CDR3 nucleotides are TGTGCCAGCAGCTTGGACAGGGAGGGGACTGAAGCTTTCTTT. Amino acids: CASSLDREGTEAFF.

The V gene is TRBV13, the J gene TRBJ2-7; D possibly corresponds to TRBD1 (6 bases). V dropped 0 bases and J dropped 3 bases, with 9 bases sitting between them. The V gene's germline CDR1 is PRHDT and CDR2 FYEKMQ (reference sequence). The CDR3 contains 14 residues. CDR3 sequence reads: CASSLGGADYEQYF. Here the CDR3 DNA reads TGTGCCAGCAGCTTAGGGGGGGCCGACTACGAGCAGTACTTC.

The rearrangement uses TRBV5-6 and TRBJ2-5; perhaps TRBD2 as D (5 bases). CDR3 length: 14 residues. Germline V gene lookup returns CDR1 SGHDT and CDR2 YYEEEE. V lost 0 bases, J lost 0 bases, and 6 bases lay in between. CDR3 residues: CASSLGEYQETQYF. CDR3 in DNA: TGTGCCAGCAGCTTGGGGGAGTACCAAGAGACCCAGTACTTC.

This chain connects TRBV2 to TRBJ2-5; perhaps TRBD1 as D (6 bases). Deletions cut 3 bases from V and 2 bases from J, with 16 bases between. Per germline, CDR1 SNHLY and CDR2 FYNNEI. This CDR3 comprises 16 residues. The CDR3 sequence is CASSDIGVGQQETQYF. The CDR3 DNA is TGTGCCAGCAGTGATATAGGGGTGGGACAACAAGAGACCCAGTACTTC.

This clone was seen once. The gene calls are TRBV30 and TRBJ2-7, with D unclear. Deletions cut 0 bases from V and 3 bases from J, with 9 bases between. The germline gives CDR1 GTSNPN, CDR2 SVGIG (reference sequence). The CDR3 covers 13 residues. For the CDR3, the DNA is TGTGCCTGGAGTGTGGGTGACATCTACGAGCAGTACTTC. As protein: CAWSVGDIYEQYF. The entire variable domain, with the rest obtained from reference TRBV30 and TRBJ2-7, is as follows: SQTIHQWPATLVQPVGSPLSLECTVEGTSNPNLYWYRQAAGRGLQLLFYSVGIGQISSEVPQNLSASRPQDRQFILSSKKLLLSDSGFYLCAWSVGDIYEQYFGPGTRLTVT.

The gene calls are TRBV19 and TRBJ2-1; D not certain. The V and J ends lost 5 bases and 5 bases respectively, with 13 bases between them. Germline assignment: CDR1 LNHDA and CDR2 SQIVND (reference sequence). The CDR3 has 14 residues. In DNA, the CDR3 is TGTGCCAGTAGTCGACCGAACCTAGACAATGAGCAGTTCTTC. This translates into CASSRPNLDNEQFF.

The CDR3 sequence is CASSHSGQATDTQYF. The CDR3, as DNA: TGCGCCAGCAGTCACTCGGGACAGGCCACAGATACGCAGTATTTT. The chain couples TRBV23-1 to TRBJ2-3; 8 bases map to TRBD1. TRBV23-1 qualifies as an ORF whose function is uncertain. V was clipped by 3 bases and J by 2 bases; unmatched bases: 4. This CDR3 region has 15 residues.